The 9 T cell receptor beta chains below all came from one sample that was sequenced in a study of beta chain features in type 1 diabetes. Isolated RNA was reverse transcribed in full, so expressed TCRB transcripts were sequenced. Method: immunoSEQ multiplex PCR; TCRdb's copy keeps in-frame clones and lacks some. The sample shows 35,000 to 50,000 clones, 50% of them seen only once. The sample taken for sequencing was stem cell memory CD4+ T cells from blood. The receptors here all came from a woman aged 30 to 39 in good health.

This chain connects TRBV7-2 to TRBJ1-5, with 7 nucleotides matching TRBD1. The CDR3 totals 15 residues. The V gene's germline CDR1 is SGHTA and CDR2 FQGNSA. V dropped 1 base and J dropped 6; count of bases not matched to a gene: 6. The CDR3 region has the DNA TGTGCCAGCAGCTTAGAAACAGGGGTTCCTCAGCCCCAGCATTTT. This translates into CASSLETGVPQPQHF.

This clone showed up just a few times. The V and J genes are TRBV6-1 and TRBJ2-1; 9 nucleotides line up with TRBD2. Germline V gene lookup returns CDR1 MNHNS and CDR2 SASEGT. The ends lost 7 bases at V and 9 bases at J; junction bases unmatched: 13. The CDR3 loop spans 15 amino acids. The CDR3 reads CASTTRRGLASEQFF. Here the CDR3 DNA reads TGTGCCAGCACCACCAGGCGGGGACTAGCATCTGAGCAGTTCTTC.

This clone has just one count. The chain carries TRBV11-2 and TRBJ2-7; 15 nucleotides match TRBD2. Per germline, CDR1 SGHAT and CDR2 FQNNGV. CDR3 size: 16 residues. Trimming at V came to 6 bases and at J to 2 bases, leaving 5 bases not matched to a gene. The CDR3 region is CASSRTSGRGTYEQYF. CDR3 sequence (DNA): TGTGCCAGCAGTAGGACTAGCGGGAGGGGCACCTACGAGCAGTACTTC.

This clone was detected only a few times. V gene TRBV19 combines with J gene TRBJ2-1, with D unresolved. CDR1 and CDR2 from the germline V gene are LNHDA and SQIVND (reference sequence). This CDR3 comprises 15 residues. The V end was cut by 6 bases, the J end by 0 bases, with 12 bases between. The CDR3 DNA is TGTGCCAGTAGGATAAGCGAGAGCTCCTACAATGAGCAGTTCTTC. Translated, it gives CASRISESSYNEQFF.

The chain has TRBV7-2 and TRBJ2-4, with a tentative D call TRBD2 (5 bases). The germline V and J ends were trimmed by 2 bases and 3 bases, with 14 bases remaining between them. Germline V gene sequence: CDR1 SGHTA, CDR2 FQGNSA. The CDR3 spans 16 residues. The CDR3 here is CASSLMWESGKNIQYF. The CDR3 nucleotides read TGTGCCAGCAGCTTAATGTGGGAGTCTGGCAAAAACATTCAGTACTTC.

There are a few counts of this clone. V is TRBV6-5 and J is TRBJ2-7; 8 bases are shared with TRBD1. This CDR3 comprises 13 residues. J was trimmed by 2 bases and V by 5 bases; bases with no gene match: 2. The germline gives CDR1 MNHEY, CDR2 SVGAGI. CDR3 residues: CASSVDRAYEQYF. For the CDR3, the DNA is TGTGCCAGCAGTGTGGACAGGGCCTACGAGCAGTACTTC.

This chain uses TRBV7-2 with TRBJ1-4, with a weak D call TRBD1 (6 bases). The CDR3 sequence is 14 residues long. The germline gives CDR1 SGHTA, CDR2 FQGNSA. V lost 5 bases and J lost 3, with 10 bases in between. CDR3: CASSNGTPNEKLFF. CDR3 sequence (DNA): TGTGCCAGCAGCAACGGGACACCTAATGAAAAACTGTTTTTT.

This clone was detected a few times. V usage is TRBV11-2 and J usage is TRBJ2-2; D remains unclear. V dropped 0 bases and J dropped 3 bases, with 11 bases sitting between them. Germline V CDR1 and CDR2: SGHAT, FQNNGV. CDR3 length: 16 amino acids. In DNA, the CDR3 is TGTGCCAGCAGCTTAGATCTGGCAGGCTACACCGGGGAGCTGTTTTTT. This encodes CASSLDLAGYTGELFF.

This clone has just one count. CDR3 sequence reads: CASSALGGGQETQYF. DNA for the CDR3: TGTGCCAGCAGCGCCCTCGGGGGGGGACAAGAGACCCAGTACTTC. The J gene is TRBJ2-5, the V gene TRBV9; 8 bases match TRBD2. The V and J ends lost 3 bases and 2 bases, in that order; junction bases with no gene match: 6. The CDR3 length is 15 residues. Germline CDR1 reads SGDLS; CDR2 reads YYNGEE.